These 20 T cell receptor beta chains originate from one sample sequenced in a study of shared clonotypes between healthy human individuals. Generated by immunoSEQ multiplex PCR, the TCRdb table keeps only in-frame clones and is missing some. The sample shows about 2.3 million clones, 85% to 95% of them seen only once. The sample taken for sequencing was naive CD4+ T cells from PBMCs. Described subset: CD45RA+ positively selected. The receptors shown here come from a man between 18 and 29 years old in good health. Some clones in this sample may be carry-over from other donors' samples.

The rearrangement uses TRBV7-9 and TRBJ2-7; TRBD2 matches 7 bases. From germline, CDR1 is SEHNR and CDR2 FQNEAQ (reference sequence). With 1 base clipped from V and 3 bases from J, the junction kept 9 bases outside the gene matches. This CDR3 is built from 16 residues. CDR3 nucleotides: TGTGCCAGCAGCTTAGGATCCGCTTGGACTAGCTACGAGCAGTACTTC. Protein sequence: CASSLGSAWTSYEQYF. The full variable domain, rest sourced from reference TRBV7-9 and TRBJ2-7, is DTGVSQNPRHKITKRGQNVTFRCDPISEHNRLYWYRQTLGQGPEFLTYFQNEAQLEKSRLLSDRFSAERPKGSFSTLEIQRTEQGDSAMYLCASSLGSAWTSYEQYFGPGTRLTVT.

A single count supports this clone. V usage is TRBV9 and J usage is TRBJ2-3; 7 nucleotides match TRBD1. This CDR3 spans 14 amino acids. Germline loops: CDR1 SGDLS, CDR2 YYNGEE. The V segment lost 3 bases and the J segment 3 bases; nucleotides outside the gene matches: 4. The CDR3 sequence: CASSAGDSTDTQYF. In DNA form, the CDR3 reads TGTGCCAGCAGCGCCGGGGACAGTACAGATACGCAGTATTTT.

J is TRBJ2-7 and V is TRBV6-5, with TRBD2 identical over 8 bases. Germline CDR1 and CDR2: MNHEY and SVGAGI. The CDR3 covers 15 residues. With 7 bases clipped from V and 0 bases from J, the junction kept 8 bases outside the gene matches. CDR3 nucleotides: TGTGCCAGCACTCCAACCGGGACTAGCTCCTACGAGCAGTACTTC. Amino acids: CASTPTGTSSYEQYF.

The chain carries TRBV6-5 and TRBJ1-3, with no clear D. Germline V gene sequence: CDR1 MNHEY, CDR2 SVGAGI. The CDR3 totals 13 residues. Trimming took 9 bases from V and 0 from J, leaving 9 bases between them. CDR3 DNA: TGTGCCAGTGCCCTTAGCTCTGGAAACACCATATATTTT. This codes for CASALSSGNTIYF.

The CDR3 loop reads CATSRLQSLGSGQPQHF. The DNA for the CDR3 is TGTGCCACCAGCAGATTACAGAGTTTAGGTTCGGGTCAGCCCCAGCATTTT. The chain recombines TRBV15 with TRBJ1-5, with D unresolved. This CDR3 is built from 17 residues. Looked up from germline, CDR1 is LNHNV and CDR2 is YYDKDF (reference sequence). V lost 2 bases to trimming and J lost 6 bases, with 20 bases between them.

This chain joins TRBV7-9 and TRBJ2-1; no clear D gene. The V end was cut by 1 base, the J end by 8 bases, with 3 bases between. This CDR3 has 11 amino acids. In germline, CDR1 is SEHNR, CDR2 FQNEAQ (reference sequence). The CDR3 here is CASSLGDEQFF. CDR3 nucleotides: TGTGCCAGCAGCTTAGGGGATGAGCAGTTCTTC.

V and J are TRBV11-2 and TRBJ2-3; the match to TRBD2 covers 13 bases. This CDR3 contains 16 residues. With V trimmed by 4 bases and J by 3 bases, 4 bases remained unmatched. The V gene's germline CDR1 is SGHAT and CDR2 FQNNGV. The CDR3 nucleotides are TGTGCCAGCAGCTCATGGACTAGCGGGAGAACAGATACGCAGTATTTT. Its protein is CASSSWTSGRTDTQYF.

This chain joins TRBV27 and TRBJ2-1, with a weak D call TRBD2 (5 bases). This CDR3 is 17 amino acids long. Trimming took off 1 base at V and 10 bases at J, with 23 bases between the two ends. Germline CDR1 MNHEY, CDR2 SMNVEV (reference sequence). The CDR3: CASSLFGREFYAREQFF. Here the CDR3 DNA reads TGTGCCAGCAGTTTATTTGGGAGAGAGTTTTATGCTCGAGAGCAGTTCTTC.

This chain joins TRBV28 and TRBJ1-2; 8 bases match TRBD1. From germline, CDR1 is MDHEN and CDR2 SYDVKM. This CDR3 spans 13 amino acids. The trim removed 2 bases at V and 10 bases at J, leaving 6 bases unmatched. DNA of the CDR3: TGTGCCAGCAGTTTAGGGGACAGGACGGACTACACCTTC. As protein: CASSLGDRTDYTF.

V and J are TRBV30 and TRBJ1-4, with TRBD1 identical over 7 bases. The CDR3 consists of 13 residues. Germline V gene data show CDR1 as GTSNPN and CDR2 as SVGIG (reference sequence). V lost 4 bases to trimming and J lost 6 bases; unmatched junction nucleotides: 5. Here the CDR3 reads CAWNRDRDEKLFF. The CDR3 nucleotides read TGTGCCTGGAACAGGGACAGAGATGAAAAACTGTTTTTT. The full variable domain, rest sourced from reference TRBV30 and TRBJ1-4, is SQTIHQWPATLVQPVGSPLSLECTVEGTSNPNLYWYRQAAGRGLQLLFYSVGIGQISSEVPQNLSASRPQDRQFILSSKKLLLSDSGFYLCAWNRDRDEKLFFGSGTQLSVL.

This rearrangement joins TRBV5-4 to TRBJ2-7, with D unclear. This CDR3 is 14 amino acids long. The V and J ends lost 0 bases and 2 bases respectively, with 9 bases between them. Germline CDR1 reads SGHNT; CDR2 reads YYREEE (reference sequence). CDR3 in DNA: TGTGCCAGCAGCTTGGCGACAACCCCCTACGAGCAGTACTTC. This gives the protein CASSLATTPYEQYF.

The chain carries TRBV2 and TRBJ1-5; D ambiguous. Germline loops: CDR1 SNHLY, CDR2 FYNNEI. The CDR3 has 14 residues. With 5 bases removed from V and 0 bases from J, the gap between germline ends came to 8 bases. The CDR3 here is CASSFTYSNQPQHF. CDR3 DNA: TGTGCCAGCAGTTTTACATATAGCAATCAGCCCCAGCATTTT.

CDR3 in amino acids: CASSSRQGTEQYF. DNA for the CDR3: TGTGCCAGCAGCTCGAGACAGGGAACCGAGCAGTACTTC. V gene TRBV11-2 combines with J gene TRBJ2-7; the match to TRBD1 covers 7 bases. Germline CDR1 is SGHAT and CDR2 is FQNNGV. V trimming: 4 bases; J trimming: 6 bases; junction bases outside the gene matches: 6. The CDR3 consists of 13 residues.

J is TRBJ2-3 and V is TRBV7-8; D may be TRBD2 (6 bases). Germline CDR1 and CDR2: SGHVS and FQNEAQ. The CDR3 consists of 17 residues. Trimming took 1 base from V and 1 from J, leaving 15 bases between them. The CDR3 here is CASSLVGSGSRTDTQYF. CDR3 in DNA: TGTGCCAGCAGCTTAGTAGGTTCCGGGAGTCGCACAGATACGCAGTATTTT.

V gene TRBV4-3 combines with J gene TRBJ2-2; 8 bases are a match to TRBD2. The CDR3 spans 18 residues. From germline, CDR1 is LGHNA and CDR2 YSLEER. With 4 bases clipped from V and 6 bases from J, the junction kept 16 bases outside the gene matches. CDR3 residues: CASSLIVAAGGISGELFF. The CDR3 coding sequence is TGCGCCAGCAGCCTAATAGTAGCGGCGGGAGGTATTTCCGGGGAGCTGTTTTTT.

The V call is TRBV28, the J call TRBJ1-3, with D possibly being TRBD1 (5 bases). The V gene lost 8 bases and the J gene lost 4 bases, with 12 bases spanning the gap. Germline V gene data show CDR1 as MDHEN and CDR2 as SYDVKM. The CDR3 has 13 residues. The CDR3, as DNA: TGTGCCAGCCGCCAGGGTACGGGAAACACCATATATTTT. Translation gives CASRQGTGNTIYF.

The rearrangement joins TRBV5-1 to TRBJ1-2; perhaps TRBD1 as D (5 bases). The CDR3 totals 14 residues. CDR1 and CDR2 from the germline V gene are SGHRS and YFSETQ. Trimming shortened V by 0 bases and J by 5 bases, and 11 bases separated the two germline ends. CDR3 bases: TGCGCCAGCAGCTTGGCCGGGACTTTGTATGGCTACACCTTC. Amino acids: CASSLAGTLYGYTF.

The CDR3 is CASSFLGAFGEQYF. The CDR3 coding sequence is TGTGCCAGCAGCTTTCTTGGGGCATTCGGCGAGCAGTACTTC. This chain connects TRBV11-2 to TRBJ2-7, with a weak D call TRBD1 (5 bases). The CDR3 is 14 amino acids. V lost 3 bases to trimming and J lost 6 bases, with 15 bases between them. Germline-derived CDR1 and CDR2 are SGHAT and FQNNGV. The full variable domain, completed using reference TRBV11-2 and TRBJ2-7, is EAGVAQSPRYKIIEKRQSVAFWCNPISGHATLYWYQQILGQGPKLLIQFQNNGVVDDSQLPKDRFSAERLKGVDSTLKIQPAKLEDSAVYLCASSFLGAFGEQYFGPGTRLTVT.

The chain combines TRBV28 with TRBJ1-2, with a possible D match to TRBD1 (5 bases). Trimming took 4 bases from V and 0 from J, leaving 12 bases between them. Germline V gene lookup returns CDR1 MDHEN and CDR2 SYDVKM. This CDR3 contains 15 residues. CDR3: CASSSRGTPNYGYTF. CDR3 bases: TGTGCCAGCAGTTCCCGGGGGACCCCTAACTATGGCTACACCTTC.

The CDR3, as DNA: TGTGCCAGCAGGTTTTCCCGGGACAGTGAAGCTTTCTTT. Amino acids: CASRFSRDSEAFF. V and J are TRBV27 and TRBJ1-1, with 7 nucleotides matching TRBD1. V dropped 6 bases and J dropped 7; count of bases not matched to a gene: 8. Germline CDR1 is MNHEY and CDR2 is SMNVEV (reference sequence). This CDR3 region has 13 residues.